One and the same sample provided the 9 T cell receptor beta chains below, sequenced in a study of blood T cell repertoires in COVID-19. TCRdb keeps only in-frame clones here, not all; method: immunoSEQ multiplex PCR. The sample yields about 220,000 clones, 82% seen once. Sequenced material: peripheral blood. The receptors shown here come from a woman in her 70s with COVID-19, enrolled during active disease.

This clone is a singleton in its sample. V and J are TRBV20-1 and TRBJ1-2; perhaps TRBD1 as D (5 bases). Germline CDR1 DFQATT, CDR2 SNEGSKA (reference sequence). This CDR3 spans 14 amino acids. V was pared by 3 bases and J by 7 bases, with 18 bases between. The CDR3 DNA sequence: TGCAGTGCTAGTTTATTCAGGGAGGCAGGTGGCTACACCTTC. It encodes CSASLFREAGGYTF.

This chain links TRBV9 with TRBJ2-1; 8 bases align to TRBD2. The germline gives CDR1 SGDLS, CDR2 YYNGEE. V lost 0 bases to trimming and J lost 8 bases; unmatched junction nucleotides: 10. The CDR3 loop spans 16 amino acids. The CDR3 DNA reads as TGTGCCAGCAGCGTAGGGGCCCTTCTGACTAGCGATGAGCAGTTCTTC. Its protein is CASSVGALLTSDEQFF. Together with reference TRBV9 and TRBJ2-1, the CDR3 gives the full variable domain: DSGVTQTPKHLITATGQRVTLRCSPRSGDLSVYWYQQSLDQGLQFLIQYYNGEERAKGNILERFSAQQFPDLHSELNLSSLELGDSALYFCASSVGALLTSDEQFFGPGTRLTVL.

The chain carries TRBV7-9 and TRBJ2-2, with 9 bases aligning to TRBD1. Trimming removed 3 bases from V and 3 bases from J; junction bases left unmatched: 2. The CDR3 totals 15 residues. Per germline, CDR1 SEHNR and CDR2 FQNEAQ (reference sequence). CDR3 in DNA: TGTGCCAGCAGCTTCCGGGACAGGGACACCGGGGAGCTGTTTTTT. Translated, it gives CASSFRDRDTGELFF.

A few counts support this clone. The chain combines TRBV28 with TRBJ1-2, with TRBD1 identical over 7 bases. Trimming cost V 9 bases and J 1 base; bases outside gene matches: 8. CDR1 is MDHEN, CDR2 SYDVKM, per germline. The CDR3 runs to 14 residues. CDR3 in DNA: TGTGCCAGTACCGGGACAGAGATTAACTATGGCTACACCTTC. It translates to CASTGTEINYGYTF.

This clone was seen a single time. This chain joins TRBV5-5 and TRBJ1-4; 7 nucleotides agree with TRBD1. This CDR3 region has 15 residues. The germline V gene has CDR1 SGHKS and CDR2 YYEKEE (reference sequence). Unmatched junction bases numbered 4, after V lost 0 bases and J lost 5 bases. CDR3 DNA sequence: TGTGCCAGCAGCTTGGGGACAGGCGAAAATGAAAAACTGTTTTTT. Protein: CASSLGTGENEKLFF.

This clone has a handful of counts. J is TRBJ1-1 and V is TRBV6-6; D is uncertain. CDR3 length equals 11 residues. Deletions cut 7 bases from V and 7 bases from J, with 10 bases between. Germline V CDR1 and CDR2: MNHNY, SVGAGI (reference sequence). CDR3 in DNA: TGTGCCAGCACATGGCAGAATGAAGCTTTCTTT. It encodes CASTWQNEAFF.

In its sample, this clone was seen a few times. The chain couples TRBV28 to TRBJ2-1; 8 bases are a match to TRBD2. J was trimmed by 6 bases and V by 4 bases; bases with no gene match: 11. In germline, CDR1 is MDHEN, CDR2 SYDVKM. This CDR3 region has 16 residues. The CDR3 here is CASSSLSGGGGNEQFF. The CDR3 DNA is TGTGCCAGCAGTTCCCTCAGCGGGGGAGGAGGCAATGAGCAGTTCTTC.

The table lists this clone with a count of one. Other nucleotide sequences from this sample produce the same CDR3. This sequence joins TRBV28 and TRBJ1-5; TRBD1 might be the D (5 bases). The CDR3 length is 12 residues. Trimming shortened V by 7 bases and J by 11 bases, and 15 bases separated the two germline ends. The germline V gene has CDR1 MDHEN and CDR2 SYDVKM. Written as DNA, the CDR3 is TGTGCCAGCATGGGGGGGGTGCGGTCCCAGCATTTT. Its protein product is CASMGGVRSQHF.

The rearrangement joins TRBV5-1 to TRBJ2-7; D is perhaps TRBD1 (6 bases). Germline V gene data show CDR1 as SGHRS and CDR2 as YFSETQ. The CDR3 totals 16 residues. Between the trimmed V and J ends, which lost 0 bases and 0 bases, there was a span of 13 bases. The DNA of the CDR3 is TGCGCCAGCAGCTTGGGGAACTCGGGACACTCCTACGAGCAGTACTTC. Translated, it gives CASSLGNSGHSYEQYF.